This TCR beta chain was sequenced during a study of monozygotic twins with inflammatory bowel disease. A remark on this clonotype: Its antigen remains unidentified.

RNA in its total form was extracted from whole blood, and T cells were not sorted. General observations from the study: IBD patients carried less diverse TCRbeta repertoires (inverse Simpson) than healthy co-twins. Possibly reflecting limited power, no difference in repertoire similarity was found between concordant and discordant twins. Healthy twins showed more clonotype sharing with others than IBD patients, especially patients with disease activity.

Germline lookup yields CDR1 SNHLY and CDR2 FYNNEI. The CDR3 totals 16 residues. From its re-call of the 5' RACE reads, TCRdb lists each CDR3 protein once, without DNA. The sample includes some 300,000 distinct CDR3 sequences. The origin of this receptor is a human donor with ulcerative colitis or Crohn's disease, or a healthy co-twin of an affected twin (not recorded which). The sample taken for sequencing was blood. The V and J genes are TRBV2 and TRBJ2-7; TCRdb selects TRBD2, and the lack of DNA leaves this call unchecked. The CDR3 is CASSGRGLAESYEQYF.